The 23 T cell receptor beta chains below come from one sample, sequenced in a study of CD8 T cells in Susac syndrome. RNA was extracted with the RNeasy kit, and a quantity of roughly 0.5 to 1 ug was reverse transcribed using random hexamers. From the immunoSEQ multiplex PCR reads, TCRdb called clonotypes with MiXCR, one entry per CDR3 protein. The table records hundreds of thousands of distinct CDR3 sequences, 95% of them present only once. Sequencing was done on a sample of CD4+ T cells from PBMCs. All receptors derive from a human donor with multiple sclerosis.

The rearrangement joins TRBV28 to TRBJ1-2, with TRBD1 matching over 7 bases. With V trimmed by 7 bases and J by 4 bases, 3 bases remained unmatched. This CDR3 has 12 amino acids. Germline CDR1 is MDHEN and CDR2 is SYDVKM. The CDR3 bases are TGTGCCAGCATTGCAGGGGGCTATGGCTACACCTTC. Its protein product is CASIAGGYGYTF.

The chain is built from TRBV20-1 and TRBJ1-1, with unresolved D. The CDR3 is 14 amino acids. The V end lost 2 bases, the J end lost 0 bases, and 10 bases lay between the germline ends. CDR1 DFQATT and CDR2 SNEGSKA come from the germline V gene (reference sequence). The CDR3: CSARQPAMNTEAFF. For the CDR3, the DNA is TGCAGTGCTAGACAACCGGCAATGAACACTGAAGCTTTCTTT.

This clonotype was detected ten times or more. The rearrangement joins TRBV7-3 to TRBJ2-3; no reliable D call. Per germline, CDR1 SGHTA and CDR2 FQGTGA. V was pared by 6 bases and J by 0 bases, with 4 bases between. This CDR3 contains 12 residues. The CDR3 reads CASSSSTDTQYF. CDR3 DNA sequence: TGTGCCAGCAGTTCTAGCACAGATACGCAGTATTTT. The full variable domain, completed using reference TRBV7-3 and TRBJ2-3, is GAGVSQTPSNKVTEKGKYVELRCDPISGHTALYWYRQSLGQGPEFLIYFQGTGAADDSGLPNDRFFAVRPEGSVSTLKIQRTERGDSAVYLCASSSSTDTQYFGPGTRLTVL.

The V and J genes are TRBV6-6 and TRBJ2-7; a possible D gene is TRBD2 (5 bases). Germline lookup yields CDR1 MNHNY and CDR2 SVGAGI (reference sequence). This CDR3 region has 14 residues. The V end was cut by 0 bases, the J end by 4 bases, with 10 bases between. CDR3 DNA sequence: TGTGCCAGCAGTTACTCGGCCCGGGGATACGAGCAGTACTTC. Translation: CASSYSARGYEQYF.

CDR3 sequence (DNA): TGTGCCAGCAGCGCAGACAGGGGAGGCAAAAACATTCAGTACTTC. Translation: CASSADRGGKNIQYF. V gene TRBV9 combines with J gene TRBJ2-4; 8 bases agree with TRBD1. Looked up from germline, CDR1 is SGDLS and CDR2 is YYNGEE. J gave up 3 bases and V 3 bases, and 5 bases lay outside the gene matches. The CDR3 covers 15 residues. The full variable domain, its missing parts supplied by reference TRBV9 and TRBJ2-4, is DSGVTQTPKHLITATGQRVTLRCSPRSGDLSVYWYQQSLDQGLQFLIQYYNGEERAKGNILERFSAQQFPDLHSELNLSSLELGDSALYFCASSADRGGKNIQYFGAGTRLSVL.

The J gene is TRBJ2-1, the V gene TRBV9, with 9 bases that match TRBD2. The junction had 7 bases not matched to a gene; V was cut back by 0 bases and J by 9 bases. Germline V gene lookup returns CDR1 SGDLS and CDR2 YYNGEE. CDR3 length equals 15 residues. The CDR3 sequence: CASSVGGGASIEQFF. DNA for the CDR3: TGTGCCAGCAGCGTAGGCGGGGGGGCGTCGATTGAGCAGTTCTTC.

The V and J genes are TRBV23-1 and TRBJ1-2; D is unresolved. TRBV23-1 belongs to the ORF category, with a function that is uncertain. This CDR3 spans 15 amino acids. Trimming pared 1 base from V and 5 bases from J, leaving 14 bases between. In nucleotides, the CDR3 is TGCGCCAGCAGTCAATTGGACCGGGCCAAATATGGCTACACCTTC. As protein: CASSQLDRAKYGYTF.

This chain links TRBV9 with TRBJ2-5, with 12 positions matching TRBD1. This CDR3 comprises 16 residues. V lost 4 bases and J lost 9; bases outside the gene matches: 13. Germline V gene sequence: CDR1 SGDLS, CDR2 YYNGEE. CDR3 residues: CASSHGTGGFNIAQYF. The CDR3 coding sequence is TGTGCCAGCAGCCACGGGACAGGGGGCTTCAATATTGCCCAGTACTTC. The whole variable domain, remainder taken from reference TRBV9 and TRBJ2-5, is DSGVTQTPKHLITATGQRVTLRCSPRSGDLSVYWYQQSLDQGLQFLIQYYNGEERAKGNILERFSAQQFPDLHSELNLSSLELGDSALYFCASSHGTGGFNIAQYFGPGTRLLVL.

The rearrangement links TRBV12-3 or TRBV12-4 to TRBJ1-3; 7 bases are a match to TRBD1. Trimming took 7 bases from V and 5 from J; bases not matched to a gene: 8. The CDR3 length is 14 residues. CDR3 sequence reads: CASKLGQLRNTIYF. DNA of the CDR3: TGTGCCAGCAAACTGGGACAGTTAAGAAACACCATATATTTT.

This clonotype was observed once. This chain uses TRBV29-1 with TRBJ2-3; possible D gene TRBD2, 7 bases. From germline, CDR1 is SQVTM and CDR2 ANQGSEA. There are 15 residues in the CDR3. Trimming removed 8 bases at V and 0 bases at J, with 18 bases between. CDR3 protein: CSLGGSRGSTDTQYF. As DNA, the CDR3 is TGCAGCCTTGGCGGGAGTAGGGGGAGCACAGATACGCAGTATTTT.

The chain employs TRBV2 and TRBJ2-7; D is possibly TRBD2 (6 bases). This CDR3 spans 13 amino acids. V was trimmed by 8 bases and J by 9 bases, leaving 20 bases between them. Germline V gives CDR1 SNHLY, CDR2 FYNNEI. CDR3 in DNA: TGTGCCAGCCTCTTCGAGGGGCTGGGGGGGCAGTACTTC. Encoded protein: CASLFEGLGGQYF.

The V call is TRBV5-8, the J call TRBJ1-5, with TRBD1 matching 7 bases. J gave up 7 bases and V 4 bases, and 11 bases lay outside the gene matches. CDR1 and CDR2 from the germline V gene are SGHTS and YDEGEE. The CDR3 loop spans 15 amino acids. CDR3 sequence: CASSVTGKDRQPQHF. The CDR3 DNA sequence: TGTGCCAGCAGCGTGACAGGGAAGGACCGGCAGCCCCAGCATTTT.

The V gene is TRBV19, the J gene TRBJ2-7, with TRBD2 as a possible D gene (7 bases). V shed 6 bases and J shed 0 bases, with 9 bases lying between them. There are 13 residues in the CDR3. CDR1 is LNHDA, CDR2 SQIVND, per germline (reference sequence). CDR3 region: CASRGGASYEQYF. The CDR3 DNA follows: TGTGCCAGTAGAGGGGGGGCCTCCTACGAGCAGTACTTC.

DNA for the CDR3: TGTGCCAGCACCACTCCCGGACAGGGCGAATACGAGCAGTACTTC. Amino acids: CASTTPGQGEYEQYF. This chain joins TRBV27 and TRBJ2-7; TRBD1 matches at 8 bases. Losses at the gene ends were 7 bases for V and 4 bases for J; bases not matched to a gene: 12. From germline, CDR1 is MNHEY and CDR2 SMNVEV (reference sequence). The CDR3 runs to 15 residues.

The rearrangement uses TRBV30 and TRBJ1-5, with no clear D. CDR1 and CDR2 from the germline V gene are GTSNPN and SVGIG (reference sequence). The CDR3 has 13 residues. V lost 2 bases and J 0 bases, leaving 5 bases between the germline ends. The CDR3, as DNA: TGTGCCTGGAGTACAGATAGCAATCAGCCCCAGCATTTT. It encodes CAWSTDSNQPQHF.

V gene TRBV7-9 combines with J gene TRBJ2-5; D possibly matches TRBD1 or TRBD2 (5 bases each). The germline CDR1 and CDR2 sequences are SEHNR and FQNEAQ (reference sequence). Trimming removed 11 bases at V and 4 bases at J, with 14 bases between. The CDR3 runs to 12 residues. The CDR3 nucleotides read TGTGCCGGCGGAGGTGGGGGAGAGACCCAGTACTTC. It encodes CAGGGGGETQYF. The full variable domain, with the rest looked up from reference TRBV7-9 and TRBJ2-5, is DTGVSQNPRHKITKRGQNVTFRCDPISEHNRLYWYRQTLGQGPEFLTYFQNEAQLEKSRLLSDRFSAERPKGSFSTLEIQRTEQGDSAMYLCAGGGGGETQYFGPGTRLLVL.

This rearrangement joins TRBV4-1 to TRBJ1-1, with no clear D. V was trimmed by 1 base and J by 5 bases, leaving 11 bases between them. Germline V gene sequence: CDR1 MGHRA, CDR2 YSYEKL. This CDR3 has 14 residues. CDR3 residues: CASSQVPGLTEAFF. The CDR3 DNA follows: TGCGCCAGCAGCCAAGTCCCGGGGTTGACTGAAGCTTTCTTT.

On this clonotype itself: Germline is not matched at one junction end, which may reflect a read error. The V and J genes are TRBV12-3 or TRBV12-4 and TRBJ2-6; no firm D call. The CDR3 covers 13 residues. The CDR3 spells CASRVSGANVLTF. CDR3 bases: TGTGCTAGCAGAGTCTCTGGGGCCAACGTCCTGACTTTC.

There are a few counts of this clonotype. The rearrangement links TRBV27 to TRBJ2-7; 7 nucleotides agree with TRBD2. V gave up 5 bases and J gave up 0 bases; unmatched junction bases: 4. The CDR3 has 14 residues. CDR1 and CDR2 from the germline V gene are MNHEY and SMNVEV (reference sequence). The CDR3, as DNA: TGTGCCAGCAGTAGGACTAGAACCTCCTACGAGCAGTACTTC. As protein: CASSRTRTSYEQYF.

The V gene is TRBV4-1, the J gene TRBJ2-3; D remains ambiguous. This CDR3 is 12 amino acids long. The germline V gene has CDR1 MGHRA and CDR2 YSYEKL. Deletions cut 0 bases from V and 9 bases from J, with 7 bases between. For the CDR3, the DNA is TGCGCCAGCAGCCAAGATCTACGGACGCAGTATTTT. Translated: CASSQDLRTQYF.

This chain connects TRBV5-1 to TRBJ1-1, with D perhaps matching TRBD1 (5 bases). V lost 0 bases, J lost 2 bases, and 11 bases lay in between. The CDR3 extends over 15 amino acids. Germline assignment: CDR1 SGHRS and CDR2 YFSETQ. The CDR3 nucleotides are TGCGCCAGCAGCTTGGCCGGGACCTTTAACACTGAAGCTTTCTTT. Translation gives CASSLAGTFNTEAFF.

The V and J genes are TRBV12-3 or TRBV12-4 and TRBJ2-7, with TRBD2 matching over 8 bases. V shed 7 bases and J 5 bases; nucleotides not matched to a gene: 10. This CDR3 has 14 amino acids. As DNA, the CDR3 is TGTGCCAGCAACCCGGGGGGGGCGCGTGACGAGCAGTACTTC. Encoded protein: CASNPGGARDEQYF.

V usage is TRBV7-9 and J usage is TRBJ2-7; 8 bases are a match to TRBD2. There are 13 residues in the CDR3. Germline CDR1 reads SEHNR; CDR2 reads FQNEAQ (reference sequence). Unmatched junction bases numbered 2, after V lost 5 bases and J lost 2 bases. The CDR3 DNA follows: TGTGCCAGCAGCCCGGGGGGGCCCTACGAGCAGTACTTC. Its protein product is CASSPGGPYEQYF. The complete variable domain, with remaining parts taken from reference TRBV7-9 and TRBJ2-7, reads DTGVSQNPRHKITKRGQNVTFRCDPISEHNRLYWYRQTLGQGPEFLTYFQNEAQLEKSRLLSDRFSAERPKGSFSTLEIQRTEQGDSAMYLCASSPGGPYEQYFGPGTRLTVT.